This T cell receptor (beta chain) is from a study of vaccination effects on CD4 cells after COVID-19. Antigen-specific CD4+ T cells were first expanded with viral peptide pools by the ViraFEST assay and only then sequenced. Isolating CD4+ T cells followed less than 12 days of culture. Testing of the vaccine recipients showed negative nucleocapsid antibodies and no prior SARS-CoV-2 infection. Every well got around 2 million PBMC, which were grown with 8.5 to 10 IU/ml IL-2 and around 10 ug/ml peptides. Study outcomes and limitations: The study found that only 1 of 255 vaccine-induced clones from healthy vaccinees cross-reacted with common cold coronaviruses.

The CDR3 is 22 residues long. Germline assignment: CDR1 MGHRA and CDR2 YSYEKL. V lost 1 base and J 1 base, leaving 29 bases between the germline ends. As for this clone: Its antigen is unidentified.

Sequenced by immunoSEQ multiplex PCR; TCRdb stores in-frame clones only, minus some. The sample lists tens of thousands of clones, approximately 80% occurring once. The chain recombines TRBV4-1 with TRBJ1-3; no firm D call. The material was CD4+ T cells from PBMCs cultured with HCoV-229E spike peptides, obtained before COVID-19 vaccination. This TCR came from a human donor who received a COVID-19 vaccine. As DNA, the CDR3 is TGCGCCAGCAGCCAAGTTCAGCCCCGTGTGTCTCAAGACTCTCGTTCTGGAAACACCATATATTTT. It specifies CASSQVQPRVSQDSRSGNTIYF.